The sequence of this T cell receptor (beta chain) was determined in a study of T cells after yellow fever vaccination. This clonotype was counted a few times. Synthesis of TCR cDNA relied on 5'RACE template switching, which attached a universal primer site and UMIs. Each CDR3 protein is one row after TCRdb ran MiXCR on the 5' RACE reads. The table records 300,000 to 400,000 distinct CDR3 sequences, 8.7% of them present only once. This receptor was taken from a man between 18 and 29 years old who received the YFV17D yellow fever vaccine. The sequences come from PBMCs, collected on the day of the first yellow fever vaccination.

The CDR3 loop reads CASSLARTGDTEAFF. The CDR3 DNA is TGCGCCAGCAGCTTGGCCCGGACAGGGGACACTGAAGCTTTCTTT. The chain recombines TRBV5-1 with TRBJ1-1, with 9 bases that match TRBD1. Germline V lookup: CDR1 SGHRS, CDR2 YFSETQ. The CDR3 contains 15 residues. Trimming took 0 bases from V and 3 from J; bases not matched to a gene: 3.